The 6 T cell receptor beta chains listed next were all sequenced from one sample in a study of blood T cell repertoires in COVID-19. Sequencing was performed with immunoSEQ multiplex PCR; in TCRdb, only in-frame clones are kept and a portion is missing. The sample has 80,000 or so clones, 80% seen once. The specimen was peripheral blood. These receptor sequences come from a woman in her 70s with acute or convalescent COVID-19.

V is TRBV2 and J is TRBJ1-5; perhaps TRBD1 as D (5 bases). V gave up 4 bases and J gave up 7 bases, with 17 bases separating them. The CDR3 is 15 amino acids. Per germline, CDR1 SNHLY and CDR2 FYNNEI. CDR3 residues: CASSVQKGPNQPQHF. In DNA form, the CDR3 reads TGTGCCAGCAGTGTGCAGAAGGGGCCGAACCAGCCCCAGCATTTT.

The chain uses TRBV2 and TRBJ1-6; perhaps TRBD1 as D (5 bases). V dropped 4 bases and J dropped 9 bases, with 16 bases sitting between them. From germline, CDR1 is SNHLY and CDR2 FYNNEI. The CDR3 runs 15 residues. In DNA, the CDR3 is TGTGCCAGCAGTGGTCGGGGACTAAGTGGTTCACCCCTCCACTTT. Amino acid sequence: CASSGRGLSGSPLHF.

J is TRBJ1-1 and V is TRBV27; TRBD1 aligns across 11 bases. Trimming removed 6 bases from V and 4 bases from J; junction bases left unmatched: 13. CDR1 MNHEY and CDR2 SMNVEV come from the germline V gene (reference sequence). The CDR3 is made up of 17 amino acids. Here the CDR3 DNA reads TGTGCCAGCAGCTACGGACAGGGGGCATGGTGGGGCACTGAAGCTTTCTTT. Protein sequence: CASSYGQGAWWGTEAFF.

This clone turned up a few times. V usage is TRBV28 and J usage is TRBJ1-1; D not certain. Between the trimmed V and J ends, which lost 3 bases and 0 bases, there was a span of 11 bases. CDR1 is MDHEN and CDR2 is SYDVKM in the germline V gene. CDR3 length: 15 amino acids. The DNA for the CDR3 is TGTGCCAGCAGTTTGTGGACGGGGATGAACACTGAAGCTTTCTTT. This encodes CASSLWTGMNTEAFF.

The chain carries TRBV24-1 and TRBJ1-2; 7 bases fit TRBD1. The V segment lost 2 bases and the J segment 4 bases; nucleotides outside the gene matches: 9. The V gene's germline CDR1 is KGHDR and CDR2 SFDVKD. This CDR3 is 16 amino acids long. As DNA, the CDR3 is TGTGCCACCAGTGATTCGGGACAGCAAAACCTCTATGGCTACACCTTC. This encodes CATSDSGQQNLYGYTF.

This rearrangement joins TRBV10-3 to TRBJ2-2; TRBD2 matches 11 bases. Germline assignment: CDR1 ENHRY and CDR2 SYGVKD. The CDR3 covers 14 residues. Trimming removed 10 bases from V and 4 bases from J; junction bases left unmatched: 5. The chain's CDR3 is CATLAGGPTGELFF. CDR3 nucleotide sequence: TGTGCCACCTTAGCGGGGGGGCCCACCGGGGAGCTGTTTTTT.